These 22 T cell receptor beta chains were sequenced from one sample in a study. TCRdb re-derived calls from the 5' RACE reads in MiXCR, one entry per CDR3 protein. The data show approximately 44,000 distinct CDR3 sequences, less than 30% seen once. Sequenced input: memory CD4+ T cells sorted from a lymph node. Subset described: memory CD4+ T cells, CD4+CD45RO+CD25-. All receptors derive from a female donor with breast cancer.

This chain links TRBV5-1 with TRBJ2-3; the match to TRBD2 covers 10 bases. Per the germline V gene, CDR1 is SGHRS and CDR2 is YFSETQ. The CDR3 has 18 residues. After removal of 1 base from V and 2 bases from J, the junction contained 10 bases not matched to a gene. CDR3 in amino acids: CASSLKLPSGSSTDTQYF. DNA of the CDR3: TGCGCCAGCAGCTTGAAATTACCTAGCGGGAGCTCCACAGATACGCAGTATTTT.

The rearrangement links TRBV7-9 to TRBJ2-5; TRBD2 agrees at 10 bases. V dropped 4 bases and J dropped 5; count of bases not matched to a gene: 10. Germline V gives CDR1 SEHNR, CDR2 FQNEAQ (reference sequence). This CDR3 has 16 residues. CDR3 sequence reads: CASSSVASGRFETQYF. DNA for the CDR3: TGTGCCAGCAGCTCGGTGGCTAGCGGGAGATTTGAGACCCAGTACTTC.

The chain employs TRBV5-1 and TRBJ2-3; D is unresolved. The CDR3 contains 14 residues. V lost 6 bases, J lost 5 bases, and 16 bases lay in between. Germline V CDR1 and CDR2: SGHRS, YFSETQ. The CDR3 protein is CASNPRIAGDTQYF. The DNA for the CDR3 is TGCGCCAGCAACCCCCGGATTGCCGGAGATACGCAGTATTTT. The whole variable domain, remainder taken from reference TRBV5-1 and TRBJ2-3, is KAGVTQTPRYLIKTRGQQVTLSCSPISGHRSVSWYQQTPGQGLQFLFEYFSETQRNKGNFPGRFSGRQFSNSRSEMNVSTLELGDSALYLCASNPRIAGDTQYFGPGTRLTVL.

This clonotype has more than one count but fewer than ten. This sequence joins TRBV9 and TRBJ1-3; unclear D gene. The CDR3 totals 14 residues. The V end lost 3 bases, the J end lost 5 bases, and 12 bases lay between the germline ends. CDR1 and CDR2 (germline): SGDLS, YYNGEE. CDR3 in amino acids: CASSGSARRNTIYF. As DNA, the CDR3 is TGTGCCAGCAGCGGATCTGCCCGCAGAAACACCATATATTTT. The full variable domain, rest sourced from reference TRBV9 and TRBJ1-3, is DSGVTQTPKHLITATGQRVTLRCSPRSGDLSVYWYQQSLDQGLQFLIQYYNGEERAKGNILERFSAQQFPDLHSELNLSSLELGDSALYFCASSGSARRNTIYFGEGSWLTVV.

This rearrangement joins TRBV27 to TRBJ2-7, with 14 nucleotides matching TRBD2. The germline CDR1 and CDR2 sequences are MNHEY and SMNVEV (reference sequence). After removal of 5 bases from V and 5 bases from J, the junction contained 2 bases not matched to a gene. The CDR3 is 14 amino acids. CDR3 loop: CASSAGLAGDEQYF. The CDR3 bases are TGTGCCAGCAGTGCGGGACTAGCGGGAGACGAGCAGTACTTC.

The CDR3: CASSLRVEGYTF. CDR3 sequence (DNA): TGTGCCAGCAGTTTACGGGTAGAAGGCTACACCTTC. The gene calls are TRBV28 and TRBJ1-2; the D is unclear. Trimming took 2 bases from V and 8 from J, leaving 9 bases between them. This CDR3 has 12 residues. The germline V gene has CDR1 MDHEN and CDR2 SYDVKM.

The rearrangement uses TRBV9 and TRBJ2-2; TRBD2 matches 7 bases. With V trimmed by 1 base and J by 6 bases, 9 bases remained unmatched. CDR1 is SGDLS and CDR2 is YYNGEE in the germline V gene. This CDR3 is built from 16 residues. CDR3: CASSVSGSGYAGELFF. The CDR3 DNA is TGTGCCAGCAGCGTAAGCGGTAGCGGGTACGCCGGGGAGCTGTTTTTT.

This clonotype was counted only a few times. The rearrangement uses TRBV4-2 and TRBJ2-1, with 11 bases that match TRBD2. After removal of 0 bases from V and 3 bases from J, the junction contained 10 bases not matched to a gene. This CDR3 has 19 residues. CDR1 and CDR2 (germline): LGHNA, YNFKEQ. The DNA for the CDR3 is TGTGCCAGCAGCCAAGAGCCGGGACTAGCGGCCGCTTTCTACAATGAGCAGTTCTTC. It specifies CASSQEPGLAAAFYNEQFF.

J is TRBJ1-5 and V is TRBV24-1; D is uncertain. The ends were cut back, 7 bases at V and 4 bases at J, with 4 bases in the middle. CDR3 size: 11 residues. Germline assignment: CDR1 KGHDR and CDR2 SFDVKD. The CDR3 DNA is TGTGCCACCAGAAAGAATCAGCCCCAGCATTTT. Translation: CATRKNQPQHF.

In this sample, this clonotype turned up a few times. The chain recombines TRBV6-6 with TRBJ1-5; 7 bases line up with TRBD1. The CDR3 has 14 residues. Trimming cost V 8 bases and J 7 bases; bases outside gene matches: 11. Germline values: CDR1 MNHNY, CDR2 SVGAGI (reference sequence). The CDR3 nucleotides are TGTGCCAGCGCACAGGGGACAAAGGGACAGCCCCAGCATTTT. This codes for CASAQGTKGQPQHF.

About this clonotype itself: The junction does not match germline at one end; this may be a read error. The genes are TRBV24-1 and TRBJ2-5; TRBD1 matches at 9 bases. Germline CDR1 and CDR2: KGHDR and SFDVKD. This CDR3 comprises 14 residues. The CDR3 DNA reads TGTACCACCAGTGATACGACAGGGGGAGAGACCCAGTACTTC. Its protein is CTTSDTTGGETQYF.

The J gene is TRBJ2-5, the V gene TRBV7-9, with no clear D. The CDR3 extends over 12 amino acids. Germline-derived CDR1 and CDR2 are SEHNR and FQNEAQ (reference sequence). The germline V and J ends were trimmed by 4 bases and 4 bases, with 7 bases remaining between them. The CDR3 nucleotides are TGTGCCAGCAGCTACTTCTCAGAGACCCAGTACTTC. Translated: CASSYFSETQYF. The variable domain in full, completed from reference TRBV7-9 and TRBJ2-5, reads DTGVSQNPRHKITKRGQNVTFRCDPISEHNRLYWYRQTLGQGPEFLTYFQNEAQLEKSRLLSDRFSAERPKGSFSTLEIQRTEQGDSAMYLCASSYFSETQYFGPGTRLLVL.

The chain joins TRBV7-3 to TRBJ2-1; D might be TRBD1 (5 bases). Germline-derived CDR1 and CDR2 are SGHTA and FQGTGA. Trimming cost V 5 bases and J 7 bases, with 15 bases left between them. The CDR3 is made up of 14 amino acids. The CDR3 is CASSPVSGFNEQFF. The CDR3 DNA sequence: TGTGCCAGCAGCCCCGTCTCAGGGTTTAATGAGCAGTTCTTC.

This sequence joins TRBV30 and TRBJ1-5, with D uncertain. Germline V gene data show CDR1 as GTSNPN and CDR2 as SVGIG (reference sequence). The CDR3 loop spans 13 amino acids. V was clipped by 0 bases and J by 3 bases, with 6 bases between them. The CDR3 region has the DNA TGTGCCTGGAGTGTTCAGCACAATCAGCCCCAGCATTTT. This gives the protein CAWSVQHNQPQHF.

This rearrangement joins TRBV5-1 to TRBJ2-7; 12 nucleotides agree with TRBD2. Trimming cost V 4 bases and J 3 bases; bases outside gene matches: 8. Germline V gene lookup returns CDR1 SGHRS and CDR2 YFSETQ. CDR3 length equals 16 residues. DNA of the CDR3: TGCGCCAGCAGCGGACTAGCGGGACCTTCCGACTACGAGCAGTACTTC. Protein product: CASSGLAGPSDYEQYF.

This clonotype turned up a few times. This rearrangement joins TRBV27 to TRBJ2-3; D is unclear. Trimming stripped 5 bases from V and 2 bases from J, with 8 bases between. The CDR3 totals 13 residues. Germline-derived CDR1 and CDR2 are MNHEY and SMNVEV (reference sequence). The CDR3 sequence is CASSLYNTDTQYF. The CDR3 nucleotides read TGTGCCAGCAGTCTCTACAACACAGATACGCAGTATTTT.

This chain uses TRBV5-1 with TRBJ1-4, with D perhaps TRBD1 (6 bases). V was pared by 0 bases and J by 5 bases, with 14 bases between. Germline-derived CDR1 and CDR2 are SGHRS and YFSETQ. The CDR3 is 16 amino acids. CDR3 loop: CASSLARGGANEKLFF. CDR3 sequence (DNA): TGCGCCAGCAGCTTGGCCCGTGGGGGGGCCAATGAAAAACTGTTTTTT.

This sequence joins TRBV12-3 or TRBV12-4 and TRBJ1-5; 10 bases match TRBD1. Trimming removed 4 bases from V and 4 bases from J; junction bases left unmatched: 4. The CDR3 length is 15 residues. The CDR3 loop is CASSSRDRGNQPQHF. CDR3 sequence (DNA): TGTGCCAGCAGTTCACGGGACAGGGGTAATCAGCCCCAGCATTTT.

This clonotype was counted a few times. V is TRBV20-1 and J is TRBJ2-7; D may match TRBD1 or TRBD2 (6 bases each). The germline V gene encodes CDR1 DFQATT and CDR2 SNEGSKA (reference sequence). The ends were cut back, 3 bases at V and 3 bases at J, with 12 bases in the middle. This CDR3 is built from 13 residues. The CDR3 DNA is TGCAGTGCTAGCAGGGGAGGCTTCTACGAGCAGTACTTC. The encoded protein is CSASRGGFYEQYF.

Many counts were recorded for this clonotype. The genes are TRBV11-3 and TRBJ2-1; D is possibly TRBD1 or TRBD2 (6 bases each). The CDR3 runs to 15 residues. V was trimmed by 0 bases and J by 2 bases, leaving 8 bases between them. Germline V gene data show CDR1 as SGHNT and CDR2 as YENEEA. CDR3 sequence reads: CASSLEGGAYNEQFF. The CDR3 coding sequence is TGTGCCAGCAGCTTAGAGGGGGGCGCCTACAATGAGCAGTTCTTC. Full variable domain (remainder filled in from reference TRBV11-3 and TRBJ2-1): EAGVVQSPRYKIIEKKQPVAFWCNPISGHNTLYWYLQNLGQGPELLIRYENEEAVDDSQLPKDRFSAERLKGVDSTLKIQPAELGDSAVYLCASSLEGGAYNEQFFGPGTRLTVL.

This clonotype has a count of ten or more. V and J are TRBV4-2 and TRBJ2-2, with TRBD2 identical over 9 bases. The junction had 0 bases not matched to a gene; V was cut back by 0 bases and J by 1 base. The CDR3 contains 16 residues. Germline values: CDR1 LGHNA, CDR2 YNFKEQ. CDR3 residues: CASSQEAGGNTGELFF. For the CDR3, the DNA is TGTGCCAGCAGCCAAGAAGCGGGAGGGAACACCGGGGAGCTGTTTTTT.

The V and J genes are TRBV24-1 and TRBJ2-7; 7 bases are a match to TRBD1. After removal of 3 bases from V and 10 bases from J, the junction contained 5 bases not matched to a gene. The CDR3 is 12 residues long. Looked up from germline, CDR1 is KGHDR and CDR2 is SFDVKD. DNA for the CDR3: TGTGCCACCAGTGATGTGGACAGGAGCCAGTACTTC. Translated, it gives CATSDVDRSQYF.